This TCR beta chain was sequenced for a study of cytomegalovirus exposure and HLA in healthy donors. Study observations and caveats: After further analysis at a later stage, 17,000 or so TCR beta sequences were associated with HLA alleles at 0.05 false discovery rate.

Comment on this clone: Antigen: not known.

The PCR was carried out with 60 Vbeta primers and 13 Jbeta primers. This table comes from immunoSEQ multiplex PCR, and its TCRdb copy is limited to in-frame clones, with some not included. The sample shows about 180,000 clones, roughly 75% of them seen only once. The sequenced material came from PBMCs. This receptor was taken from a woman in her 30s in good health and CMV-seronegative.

CDR3 residues: CSVGHWEETQYF. The CDR3, as DNA: TGCAGCGTTGGACATTGGGAAGAGACCCAGTACTTC. V usage is TRBV29-1 and J usage is TRBJ2-5; D gene unclear. V was cut by 4 bases and J by 3 bases, with 9 bases left in between. The CDR3 has 12 residues. Germline V gene lookup returns CDR1 SQVTM and CDR2 ANQGSEA.